This T cell receptor (beta chain) came from a study of shared clonotypes between healthy human individuals. Study observations and caveats: Only blood underwent sampling, and tissue repertoires likely differ.

Germline values: CDR1 PRHDT, CDR2 FYEKMQ (reference sequence). The CDR3 covers 14 residues. V was cut by 2 bases and J by 4 bases, with 12 bases left in between. Deep-level settings were used for running the assay. Clones were sequenced by immunoSEQ multiplex PCR, and TCRdb holds only the in-frame ones, with some missing. This table has about 2.4 million clones, roughly 93% appearing once. Turning to this clone: The antigen remains unidentified.

The donors, healthy adults who were HIV-negative, had experienced no recent acute infections or vaccinations. The clonotype comes from a man aged 18 to 30 in good health. Some clones in this sample may be carry-over from other donors' samples. This rearrangement joins TRBV13 to TRBJ2-7; D perhaps matches TRBD1 (5 bases). Material: naive CD4+ T cells from PBMCs. The subset denotes: CD45RA+ positively selected. CDR3 protein: CASSLPGSLYEQYF. In DNA form, the CDR3 reads TGTGCCAGCAGCTTACCAGGGTCCCTTTACGAGCAGTACTTC.